A few counts support the clone carrying this T cell receptor (beta chain). The antigen remains unidentified. This sample is drawn from a study of CD8 T cell repertoires and HIV-1 epitope variants. About the study: Twenty-five autologous and known Gag and Nef epitope variant peptides each stimulated T cells separately. Epitopes were three Gag families plus Nef HW9 and YT9. Enriched T cells were co-cultured with equal autologous T cell-negative cells. Study-level findings and limits: Most of the nine antigen-specific clonotypes appeared cross-reactive to autologous or escape variants.

In germline, CDR1 is SGDLS, CDR2 YYNGEE. CDR3 size: 17 residues. The V gene end was trimmed by 4 bases and the J gene end by 4 bases; junction bases not matched to a gene: 13. Sequenced by immunoSEQ multiplex PCR; TCRdb stores in-frame clones only, minus some. The table has approximately 4,900 clones, about three fifths seen once. Sequenced material: cultured CD8+ T cells derived from PBMCs. The source is a male donor with HIV. The chain uses TRBV9 and TRBJ2-2; 7 bases are shared with TRBD1. The CDR3 loop is CASSPLPGQYSTGELFF. The CDR3 coding sequence is TGTGCCAGCAGCCCTCTCCCGGGACAGTATTCCACCGGGGAGCTGTTTTTT.